These 26 T cell receptor beta chains originate from one sample sequenced in a study of Tregs in tolerant kidney transplant recipients. Using immunoSEQ multiplex PCR, the repertoire was profiled, and TCRdb retains in-frame clones only, with some absent. The sample shows 50,000 to 55,000 clones, roughly nine tenths of them seen only once. Related graft donors supplied nonmyeloablative bone marrow transplants, and mixed chimerism was transient. The source material was CD8+ T cells from blood (PBMCs), sampled 24 months after the transplant. These TCRs come from a human patient who received a combined kidney and bone marrow transplant. A share of the T cells may be of graft donor origin.

This rearrangement joins TRBV11-3 to TRBJ1-1; no reliable D call. CDR3 length equals 15 residues. Germline-derived CDR1 and CDR2 are SGHNT and YENEEA. The germline V and J ends were trimmed by 3 bases and 1 base, with 12 bases remaining between them. CDR3 residues: CASSFGREGNTEAFF. For the CDR3, the DNA is TGTGCCAGCAGCTTTGGCAGAGAGGGGAACACTGAAGCTTTCTTT.

The rearrangement joins TRBV14 to TRBJ2-7; the D is unclear. The CDR3 sequence is 15 residues long. Germline lookup yields CDR1 SGHDN and CDR2 FVKESK. V was shortened by 0 bases and J by 4 bases, with 13 bases between the two germline ends. CDR3 in amino acids: CASSQDPTRDYEQYF. In DNA, the CDR3 is TGTGCCAGCAGCCAAGACCCGACACGAGATTACGAGCAGTACTTC.

The chain has TRBV7-2 and TRBJ2-7, with D possibly matching TRBD1 (5 bases). V was trimmed by 3 bases and J by 7 bases, leaving 7 bases between them. The CDR3 is 11 residues long. Per the germline V gene, CDR1 is SGHTA and CDR2 is FQGNSA. The CDR3 protein is CASSLTEEQYF. DNA of the CDR3: TGTGCCAGCAGCTTGACAGAGGAGCAGTACTTC.

V usage is TRBV14 and J usage is TRBJ2-3, with D unresolved. There are 14 residues in the CDR3. Trimming cost V 0 bases and J 3 bases, with 7 bases left between them. Germline V gene sequence: CDR1 SGHDN, CDR2 FVKESK. In nucleotides, the CDR3 is TGTGCCAGCAGCCAAGATGGAGTAACAGATACGCAGTATTTT. Translating gives CASSQDGVTDTQYF.

V gene TRBV6-5 combines with J gene TRBJ2-5; D is ambiguous. The better agreement between TRBJ2-7 and the DNA end casts doubt on the J call. The CDR3 has 15 amino acids. Germline CDR1 is MNHEY and CDR2 is SVGAGI. Written as DNA, the CDR3 is TGTGCCAGCAGTTACTCGATGCCGAGCTCCTACGAGCAGTACTTC. Its protein is CASSYSMPSSYEQYF.

V and J are TRBV4-3 and TRBJ2-3; 9 nucleotides align to TRBD2. CDR1 is LGHNA, CDR2 YSLEER, per germline. J gave up 4 bases and V 4 bases, and 9 bases lay outside the gene matches. The CDR3 covers 16 residues. The DNA of the CDR3 is TGCGCCAGCAGCCCCCGGGGTAGCGGGGGCGCAGATACGCAGTATTTT. Translating it yields CASSPRGSGGADTQYF.

The chain employs TRBV5-4 and TRBJ2-7; D call uncertain. The CDR3 is made up of 12 amino acids. CDR1 and CDR2 from the germline V gene are SGHNT and YYREEE (reference sequence). Trimming removed 4 bases at V and 5 bases at J, with 10 bases between. CDR3 protein: CASSIRADEQYF. The DNA for the CDR3 is TGTGCCAGCAGCATTCGCGCGGACGAGCAGTACTTC.

V usage is TRBV7-9 and J usage is TRBJ1-1; D is unresolved. The germline CDR1 and CDR2 sequences are SEHNR and FQNEAQ (reference sequence). CDR3 length: 13 residues. V lost 2 bases to trimming and J lost 1 base, with 5 bases between them. This chain's CDR3 is CASSLNWNTEAFF. The CDR3 region has the DNA TGTGCCAGCAGCTTAAACTGGAACACTGAAGCTTTCTTT. The full variable domain, in which reference TRBV7-9 and TRBJ1-1 provide the parts outside the CDR3, is DTGVSQNPRHKITKRGQNVTFRCDPISEHNRLYWYRQTLGQGPEFLTYFQNEAQLEKSRLLSDRFSAERPKGSFSTLEIQRTEQGDSAMYLCASSLNWNTEAFFGQGTRLTVV.

The chain carries TRBV9 and TRBJ2-1; D not resolved. Trimming shortened V by 6 bases and J by 4 bases, and 11 bases separated the two germline ends. Looked up from germline, CDR1 is SGDLS and CDR2 is YYNGEE. The length of the CDR3 is 13 residues. This CDR3 is CASTRRGYNEQFF. The CDR3 nucleotides are TGTGCCAGCACCCGTAGAGGTTACAATGAGCAGTTCTTC.

The chain's CDR3 is CASRETEYYEQYF. DNA for the CDR3: TGTGCCAGTAGGGAGACAGAATACTACGAGCAGTACTTC. The chain recombines TRBV19 with TRBJ2-7; D might be TRBD1 (5 bases). This CDR3 is 13 amino acids long. Between the trimmed V and J ends, which lost 6 bases and 3 bases, there was a span of 12 bases. Germline lookup yields CDR1 LNHDA and CDR2 SQIVND (reference sequence).

The chain has TRBV28 and TRBJ2-7; TRBD2 is a possible D gene (6 bases). CDR1 and CDR2 (germline): MDHEN, SYDVKM. The CDR3 is 13 residues long. V lost 3 bases and J lost 5, with 11 bases in between. In DNA, the CDR3 is TGTGCCAGCAGTTTCAAAGGGAGGAACGAGCAGTACTTC. Protein product: CASSFKGRNEQYF.

The chain employs TRBV25-1 and TRBJ1-5; 10 bases align to TRBD1. The V gene end was trimmed by 6 bases and the J gene end by 3 bases; junction bases not matched to a gene: 5. Germline V CDR1 and CDR2: MGHDK, SYGVNS. The CDR3 has 15 residues. The CDR3: CASRDGTGVNQPQHF. The CDR3 DNA sequence: TGTGCCAGCAGGGACGGGACAGGGGTCAATCAGCCCCAGCATTTT.

This clone was seen only once. J is TRBJ2-2 and V is TRBV2; 8 bases agree with TRBD2. V shed 8 bases, J shed 1 base, and the junction held 12 bases outside the gene matches. The germline gives CDR1 SNHLY, CDR2 FYNNEI. The CDR3 spans 17 residues. The CDR3 loop is CASVWASGLGNTGELFF. CDR3 sequence (DNA): TGTGCCAGCGTTTGGGCTAGCGGGCTTGGGAACACCGGGGAGCTGTTTTTT.

V usage is TRBV13 and J usage is TRBJ1-4; TRBD1 matches 7 bases. CDR1 and CDR2 (germline): PRHDT, FYEKMQ (reference sequence). Unmatched junction bases numbered 5, after V lost 4 bases and J lost 0 bases. CDR3 length: 16 residues. The CDR3 nucleotides are TGTGCCAGCAGCTGGACAGGACAGTCAACTAATGAAAAACTGTTTTTT. The encoded protein is CASSWTGQSTNEKLFF.

V gene TRBV11-3 combines with J gene TRBJ2-1; no reliable D call. The V end lost 1 base, the J end lost 6 bases, and 7 bases lay between the germline ends. The CDR3 has 13 amino acids. CDR1 is SGHNT, CDR2 YENEEA, per germline. CDR3 sequence (DNA): TGTGCCAGCAGCTTAGTTATCCCCAATGAGCAGTTCTTC. Protein product: CASSLVIPNEQFF.

This chain joins TRBV7-9 and TRBJ2-1, with 9 bases fitting TRBD2. The trim removed 1 base at V and 2 bases at J, leaving 9 bases unmatched. Germline V gene sequence: CDR1 SEHNR, CDR2 FQNEAQ (reference sequence). CDR3 length: 18 residues. The CDR3 DNA follows: TGTGCCAGCAGCTTAGATGCTAGCGGGAAGGTCCCCTACAATGAGCAGTTCTTC. It yields the protein CASSLDASGKVPYNEQFF.

V is TRBV7-8 and J is TRBJ2-1; a weak D match, TRBD2 (6 bases). The germline V gene encodes CDR1 SGHVS and CDR2 FQNEAQ. This CDR3 is 16 amino acids long. V dropped 5 bases and J dropped 1 base, with 15 bases sitting between them. The CDR3 DNA sequence: TGTGCCAGCAGCCCCCTCTCCGGGGGATCCTACAATGAGCAGTTCTTC. It specifies CASSPLSGGSYNEQFF.

This clone has only one observation. V and J are TRBV4-3 and TRBJ2-2; 7 bases match TRBD1. This CDR3 contains 15 residues. V was pared by 1 base and J by 5 bases, with 4 bases of the junction left unmatched. Germline CDR1 LGHNA, CDR2 YSLEER. The CDR3 protein is CASSQGGRGTGELFF. The CDR3 DNA follows: TGCGCCAGCAGCCAAGGCGGCAGGGGGACCGGGGAGCTGTTTTTT.

V and J are TRBV18 and TRBJ2-7, with D perhaps matching TRBD1 (6 bases). The germline gives CDR1 KGHSH, CDR2 LQKENI. The CDR3 sequence is 13 residues long. The V end was cut by 2 bases, the J end by 5 bases, with 10 bases between. The CDR3 is CASSPGGPDEQYF. In DNA form, the CDR3 reads TGTGCCAGCTCACCAGGGGGCCCCGACGAGCAGTACTTC.

This chain links TRBV9 with TRBJ2-1; 11 positions agree with TRBD2. V was pared by 6 bases and J by 3 bases, with 11 bases of the junction left unmatched. The CDR3 runs 17 residues. Germline CDR1 and CDR2: SGDLS and YYNGEE. DNA for the CDR3: TGTGCCAGCAACTCTATCCGGACTAGCGGGTACTACAATGAGCAGTTCTTC. Its translation: CASNSIRTSGYYNEQFF.

The chain joins TRBV27 to TRBJ2-3; 7 bases align to TRBD1. The CDR3 is 15 residues long. V lost 5 bases to trimming and J lost 1 base; unmatched junction nucleotides: 6. The V gene's germline CDR1 is MNHEY and CDR2 SMNVEV (reference sequence). The CDR3 region is CASSVQGFGTDTQYF. The CDR3 region has the DNA TGTGCCAGCAGTGTACAGGGGTTCGGCACAGATACGCAGTATTTT.

The CDR3 spells CASSQVAGDGELFF. The CDR3 region has the DNA TGTGCCAGCAGCCAAGTAGCGGGTGATGGGGAGCTGTTTTTT. This chain links TRBV14 with TRBJ2-2, with 7 bases identical to TRBD2. The length of the CDR3 is 14 residues. Trimming took 1 base from V and 8 from J; bases not matched to a gene: 4. The germline CDR1 and CDR2 sequences are SGHDN and FVKESK.

CDR3 nucleotide sequence: TGTGCCAGCAGTTTAATCGTCGCAGATACGCAGTATTTT. Protein sequence: CASSLIVADTQYF. The chain combines TRBV27 with TRBJ2-3; no definite D call. V was clipped by 2 bases and J by 4 bases, with 7 bases between them. The CDR3 length is 13 residues. Germline V gene data show CDR1 as MNHEY and CDR2 as SMNVEV (reference sequence).

The chain links TRBV14 to TRBJ2-3; 11 bases fit TRBD2. The CDR3 is 14 residues long. With 4 bases clipped from V and 3 bases from J, the junction kept 0 bases outside the gene matches. Germline CDR1 is SGHDN and CDR2 is FVKESK. The CDR3 here is CASSLAGGTDTQYF. CDR3 bases: TGTGCCAGCAGCCTAGCGGGAGGGACAGATACGCAGTATTTT.

The chain is built from TRBV11-2 and TRBJ1-6, with TRBD1 as a possible D gene (5 bases). V was trimmed by 6 bases and J by 10 bases, leaving 22 bases between them. Germline V gene data show CDR1 as SGHAT and CDR2 as FQNNGV. This CDR3 is 16 amino acids long. CDR3 coding DNA: TGTGCCAGCAGTCCGTTTGTGCGGGGCTGTCGATCACCCCTCCACTTT. Residues: CASSPFVRGCRSPLHF.

The J gene is TRBJ1-4, the V gene TRBV19; possible D gene TRBD1, 5 bases. V was trimmed by 7 bases and J by 0 bases, leaving 12 bases between them. The length of the CDR3 is 15 residues. The germline V gene encodes CDR1 LNHDA and CDR2 SQIVND (reference sequence). CDR3 DNA sequence: TGTGCCAGTAAACTGACAGACGCAACTAATGAAAAACTGTTTTTT. It codes for CASKLTDATNEKLFF.